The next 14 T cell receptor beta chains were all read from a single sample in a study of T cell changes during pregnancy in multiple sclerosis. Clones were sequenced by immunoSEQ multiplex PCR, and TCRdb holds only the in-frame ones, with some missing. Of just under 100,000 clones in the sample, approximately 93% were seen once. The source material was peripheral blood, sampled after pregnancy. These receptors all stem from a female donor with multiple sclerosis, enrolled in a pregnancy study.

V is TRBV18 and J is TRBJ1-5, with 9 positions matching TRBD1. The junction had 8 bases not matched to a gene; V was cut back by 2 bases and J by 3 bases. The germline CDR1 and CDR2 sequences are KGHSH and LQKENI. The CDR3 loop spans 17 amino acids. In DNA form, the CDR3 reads TGTGCCAGCTCACCATCCGGGACAGGGATTAACAATCAGCCCCAGCATTTT. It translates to CASSPSGTGINNQPQHF.

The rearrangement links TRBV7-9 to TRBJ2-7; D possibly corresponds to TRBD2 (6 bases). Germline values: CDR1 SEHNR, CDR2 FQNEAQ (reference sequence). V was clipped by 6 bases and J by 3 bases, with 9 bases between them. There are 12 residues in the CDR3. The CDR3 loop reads CASRRDGYEQYF. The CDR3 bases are TGTGCCAGCAGGCGGGACGGCTACGAGCAGTACTTC.

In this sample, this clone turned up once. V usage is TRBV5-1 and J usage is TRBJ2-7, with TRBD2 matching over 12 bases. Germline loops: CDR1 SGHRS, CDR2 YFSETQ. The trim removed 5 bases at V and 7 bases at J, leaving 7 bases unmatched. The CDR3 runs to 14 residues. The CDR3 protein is CASRGTSGSSEQYF. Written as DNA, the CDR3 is TGCGCCAGCAGGGGGACTAGCGGGTCCTCAGAGCAGTACTTC.

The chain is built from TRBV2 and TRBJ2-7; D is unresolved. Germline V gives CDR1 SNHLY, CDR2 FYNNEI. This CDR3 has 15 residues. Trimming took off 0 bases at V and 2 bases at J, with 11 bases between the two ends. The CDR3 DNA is TGTGCCAGCAGTGAAGCGCTTCTGTCTACCTACGAGCAGTACTTC. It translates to CASSEALLSTYEQYF.

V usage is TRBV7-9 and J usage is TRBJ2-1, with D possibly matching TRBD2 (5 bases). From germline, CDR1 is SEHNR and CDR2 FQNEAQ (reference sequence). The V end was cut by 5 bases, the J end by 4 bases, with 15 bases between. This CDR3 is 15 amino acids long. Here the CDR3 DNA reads TGTGCCAGCAGCCCCCAGGTCGGGATTTACAATGAGCAGTTCTTC. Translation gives CASSPQVGIYNEQFF.

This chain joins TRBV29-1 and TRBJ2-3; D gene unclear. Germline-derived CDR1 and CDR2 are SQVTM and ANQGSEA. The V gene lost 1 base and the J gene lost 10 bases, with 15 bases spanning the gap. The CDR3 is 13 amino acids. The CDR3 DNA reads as TGCAGCGTTGAAGTGCGAAAACCCCGAGCGCAGTATTTT. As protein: CSVEVRKPRAQYF.

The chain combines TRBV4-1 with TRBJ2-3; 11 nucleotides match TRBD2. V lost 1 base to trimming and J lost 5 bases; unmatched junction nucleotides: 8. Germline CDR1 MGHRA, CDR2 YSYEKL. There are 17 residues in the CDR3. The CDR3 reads CASSQVGTSGEGDTQYF. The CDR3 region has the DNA TGCGCCAGCAGCCAAGTAGGGACTAGCGGAGAGGGAGATACGCAGTATTTT.

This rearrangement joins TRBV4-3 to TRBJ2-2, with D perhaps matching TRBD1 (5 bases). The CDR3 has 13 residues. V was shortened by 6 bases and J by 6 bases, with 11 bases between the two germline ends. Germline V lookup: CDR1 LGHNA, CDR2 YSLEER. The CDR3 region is CASRWGLSGELFF. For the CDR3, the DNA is TGCGCCAGCAGATGGGGCTTGTCCGGGGAGCTGTTTTTT.

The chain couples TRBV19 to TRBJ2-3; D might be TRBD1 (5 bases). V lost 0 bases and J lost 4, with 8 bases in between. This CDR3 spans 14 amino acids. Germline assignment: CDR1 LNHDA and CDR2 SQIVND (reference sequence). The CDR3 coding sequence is TGTGCCAGTAGTATAGACAGGGCCCCAGATACGCAGTATTTT. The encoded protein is CASSIDRAPDTQYF.

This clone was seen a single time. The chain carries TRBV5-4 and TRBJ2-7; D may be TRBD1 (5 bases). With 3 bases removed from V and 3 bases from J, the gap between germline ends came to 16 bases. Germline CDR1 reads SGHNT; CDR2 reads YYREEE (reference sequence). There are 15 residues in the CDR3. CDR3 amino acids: CASSSYARADYEQYF. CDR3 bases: TGTGCCAGCAGCTCGTATGCCAGGGCGGACTACGAGCAGTACTTC.

CDR3 in DNA: TGTGCCAGCTCACCACCACTCTCCTACGAGCAGTACTTC. It yields the protein CASSPPLSYEQYF. This chain uses TRBV18 with TRBJ2-7; no clear D gene. The CDR3 totals 13 residues. V was shortened by 0 bases and J by 0 bases, with 3 bases between the two germline ends. Per the germline V gene, CDR1 is KGHSH and CDR2 is LQKENI.

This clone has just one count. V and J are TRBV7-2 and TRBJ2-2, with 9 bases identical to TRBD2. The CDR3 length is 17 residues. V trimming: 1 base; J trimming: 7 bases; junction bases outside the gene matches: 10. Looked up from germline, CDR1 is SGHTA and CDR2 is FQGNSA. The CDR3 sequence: CASSLGNIAGEGGELFF. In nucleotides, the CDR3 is TGTGCCAGCAGCTTAGGGAATATAGCGGGAGAGGGCGGGGAGCTGTTTTTT.

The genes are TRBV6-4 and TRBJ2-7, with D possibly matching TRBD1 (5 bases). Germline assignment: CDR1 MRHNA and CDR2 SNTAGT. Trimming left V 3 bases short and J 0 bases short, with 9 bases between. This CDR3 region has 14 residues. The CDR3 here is CASSEQGSSYEQYF. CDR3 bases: TGTGCCAGCAGTGAGCAGGGAAGCTCCTACGAGCAGTACTTC.

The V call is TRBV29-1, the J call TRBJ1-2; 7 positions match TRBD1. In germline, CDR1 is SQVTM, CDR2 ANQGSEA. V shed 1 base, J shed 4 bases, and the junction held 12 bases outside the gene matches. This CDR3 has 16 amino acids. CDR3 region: CSVEVLSTGRGYGYTF. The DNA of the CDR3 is TGCAGCGTTGAAGTTTTGTCGACAGGGCGAGGCTATGGCTACACCTTC.